Below, one T cell receptor (beta chain) is given with its context. Its antigen is as yet unknown. This entry is derived from a study of cytomegalovirus exposure and HLA in healthy donors. Notes on the study in general: A later analysis reportedly found that, within productive TCRs, an Asian-associated ancestry cluster had fewer N-insertions than the mean observed across the 666 donors.

The PCR employed 60 Vbeta primers together with 13 Jbeta primers. Data came from immunoSEQ multiplex PCR; TCRdb stores just in-frame clones and leaves some out. Of over 85,000 clones in the sample, over 65% are singletons; the top ten hold roughly 1.3%. Sample: PBMCs. This receptor was identified in a woman in her 30s in good health and CMV-seronegative.

The CDR3 protein is CAWSVELNTEAFF. The DNA for the CDR3 is TGTGCCTGGAGTGTAGAGCTGAACACTGAAGCTTTCTTT. The rearrangement links TRBV30 to TRBJ1-1; D is uncertain. V lost 0 bases and J 0 bases, leaving 5 bases between the germline ends. The CDR3 covers 13 residues. Germline V gene data show CDR1 as GTSNPN and CDR2 as SVGIG (reference sequence).